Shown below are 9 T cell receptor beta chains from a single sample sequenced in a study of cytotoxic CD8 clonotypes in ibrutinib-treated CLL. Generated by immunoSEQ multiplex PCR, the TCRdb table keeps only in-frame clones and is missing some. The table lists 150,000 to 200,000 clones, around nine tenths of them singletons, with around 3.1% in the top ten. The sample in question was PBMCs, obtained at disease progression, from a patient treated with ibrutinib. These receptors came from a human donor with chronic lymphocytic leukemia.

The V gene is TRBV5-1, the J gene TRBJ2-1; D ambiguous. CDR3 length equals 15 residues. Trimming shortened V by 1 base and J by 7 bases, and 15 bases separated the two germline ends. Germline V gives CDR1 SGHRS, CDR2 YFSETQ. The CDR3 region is CASSLWEEVRNEQFF. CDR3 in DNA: TGCGCCAGCAGCTTGTGGGAAGAAGTCCGGAATGAGCAGTTCTTC.

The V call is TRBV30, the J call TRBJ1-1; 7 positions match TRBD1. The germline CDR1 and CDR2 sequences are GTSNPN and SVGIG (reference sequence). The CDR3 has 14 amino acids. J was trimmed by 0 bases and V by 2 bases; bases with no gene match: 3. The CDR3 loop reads CAWSSGGVNTEAFF. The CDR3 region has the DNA TGTGCCTGGAGTTCAGGGGGAGTGAACACTGAAGCTTTCTTT.

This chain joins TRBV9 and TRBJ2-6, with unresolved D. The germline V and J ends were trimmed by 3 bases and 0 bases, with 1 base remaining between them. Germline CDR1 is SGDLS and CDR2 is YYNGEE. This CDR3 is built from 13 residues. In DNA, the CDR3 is TGTGCCAGCAGCGGCTCTGGGGCCAACGTCCTGACTTTC. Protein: CASSGSGANVLTF. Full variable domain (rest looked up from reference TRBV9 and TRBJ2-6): DSGVTQTPKHLITATGQRVTLRCSPRSGDLSVYWYQQSLDQGLQFLIQYYNGEERAKGNILERFSAQQFPDLHSELNLSSLELGDSALYFCASSGSGANVLTFGAGSRLTVL.

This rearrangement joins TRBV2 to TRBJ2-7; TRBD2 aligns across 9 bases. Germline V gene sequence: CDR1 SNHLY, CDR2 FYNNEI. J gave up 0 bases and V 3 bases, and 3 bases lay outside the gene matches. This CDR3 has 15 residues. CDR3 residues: CASSESGRYSYEQYF. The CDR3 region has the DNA TGTGCCAGCAGTGAGAGCGGGAGGTACTCCTACGAGCAGTACTTC. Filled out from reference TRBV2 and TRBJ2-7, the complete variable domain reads EPEVTQTPSHQVTQMGQEVILRCVPISNHLYFYWYRQILGQKVEFLVSFYNNEISEKSEIFDDQFSVERPDGSNFTLKIRSTKLEDSAMYFCASSESGRYSYEQYFGPGTRLTVT.

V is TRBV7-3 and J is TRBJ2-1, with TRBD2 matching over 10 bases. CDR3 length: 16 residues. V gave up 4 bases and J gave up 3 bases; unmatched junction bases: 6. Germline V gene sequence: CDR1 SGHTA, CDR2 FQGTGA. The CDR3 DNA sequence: TGTGCCAGCAGCTCTCGACTAGCGGGTTACTACAATGAGCAGTTCTTC. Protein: CASSSRLAGYYNEQFF.

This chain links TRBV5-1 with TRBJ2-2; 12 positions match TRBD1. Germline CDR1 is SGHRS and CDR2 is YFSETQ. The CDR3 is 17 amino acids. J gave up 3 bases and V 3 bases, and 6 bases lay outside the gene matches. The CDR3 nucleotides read TGCGCCAGCAGCTACCGGGACAGGGGGCCGTACACCGGGGAGCTGTTTTTT. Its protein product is CASSYRDRGPYTGELFF.

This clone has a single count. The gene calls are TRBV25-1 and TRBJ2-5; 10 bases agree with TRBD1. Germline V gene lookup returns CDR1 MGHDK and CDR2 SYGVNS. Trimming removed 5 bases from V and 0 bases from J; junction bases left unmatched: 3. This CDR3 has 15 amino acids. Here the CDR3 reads CASSRTGGYQETQYF. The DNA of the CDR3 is TGTGCCAGCAGTCGGACAGGGGGGTACCAAGAGACCCAGTACTTC. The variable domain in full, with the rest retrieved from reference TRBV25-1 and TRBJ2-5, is EADIYQTPRYLVIGTGKKITLECSQTMGHDKMYWYQQDPGMELHLIHYSYGVNSTEKGDLSSESTVSRIRTEHFPLTLESARPSHTSQYLCASSRTGGYQETQYFGPGTRLLVL.

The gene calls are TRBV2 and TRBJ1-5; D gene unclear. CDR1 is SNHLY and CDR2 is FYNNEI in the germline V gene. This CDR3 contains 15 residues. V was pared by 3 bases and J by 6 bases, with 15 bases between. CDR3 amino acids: CASSEWAREVQPQHF. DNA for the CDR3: TGTGCCAGCAGTGAGTGGGCACGTGAGGTTCAGCCCCAGCATTTT.

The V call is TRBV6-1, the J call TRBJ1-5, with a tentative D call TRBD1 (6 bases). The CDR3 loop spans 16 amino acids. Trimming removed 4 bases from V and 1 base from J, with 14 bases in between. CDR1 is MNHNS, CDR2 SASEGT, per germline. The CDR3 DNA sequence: TGTGCCAGCAGTGTAAATAGGGGGGCGAGCAATCAGCCCCAGCATTTT. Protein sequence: CASSVNRGASNQPQHF.